These T cell receptor beta chains were read from a single sample in a study of T cell repertoires in cytomegalovirus infection. TCRdb called the reads again in MiXCR, with one record for every CDR3 protein. The profile shows a few hundred thousand distinct CDR3 sequences, 15% to 20% of them singletons. Sample: CD8+ T cells from PBMCs. The receptor set was obtained from a human donor in good health (CMV status not recorded). Some clones in this sample may be carry-over from other donors' samples. Both conserved end residues are part of each CDR3. D genes are given only for firm matches. Clone size is given for some rows only: seen once, a few or many times, or a class if the clone is expanded.

v_call	clone_size	d_call	j_call	cdr3_length	cdr3_nt	cdr3_aa
TRBV6-1	NA	NA	TRBJ1-2	15	TGTGGACCTAGGAGAGCGGGTACGGCCAACTATGGCTACACCTTC	CGPRRAGTANYGYTF
TRBV20-1	NA	NA	TRBJ1-1	15	TGCAGTGCTAGAGACCAGGGACATGCGGACACTGAAGCTTTCTTT	CSARDQGHADTEAFF
TRBV2	NA	NA	TRBJ2-1	15	TGTGCCAGCAGTGAACAGGCGGACTCCTACAATGAGCAGTTCTTC	CASSEQADSYNEQFF
TRBV7-9	many	NA	TRBJ2-7	14	TGTGCCAGCAGCTTAGCGGGACTCCGCTACGAGCAGTACTTC	CASSLAGLRYEQYF
TRBV28	many	NA	TRBJ2-4	12	TGTGCCAGCAGTCTGAGGACGAACATTCAGTACTTC	CASSLRTNIQYF
TRBV28	NA	TRBD1	TRBJ1-5	16	TGTGCCAGCAGTGGGGACAGACACAATAGCAATCAGCCCCAGCATTTT	CASSGDRHNSNQPQHF
TRBV7-2	many	TRBD1	TRBJ1-2	16	TGTGCCAGCAGCTTGGGACAGGGCAGTAGTTACTATGGCTACACCTTC	CASSLGQGSSYYGYTF
TRBV20-1	few	NA	TRBJ1-2	17	TGCAGTGCTAGAGATCCCAGAGAGACTTTAATGAACTATGGCTACACCTTC	CSARDPRETLMNYGYTF
TRBV5-6	NA	NA	TRBJ2-1	15	TGTGCCAGCAGCTTGGCTTCCCACTCCTACAATGAGCAGTTCTTC	CASSLASHSYNEQFF
TRBV5-8	NA	TRBD1	TRBJ2-1	16	TGTGCCAGCAGCGTGGATCCCGGGACAGACTACAATGAGCAGTTCTTC	CASSVDPGTDYNEQFF
TRBV14	NA	NA	TRBJ2-5	13	TGTGCCAGCAGCTACGACAGCCAAGAGACCCAGTACTTC	CASSYDSQETQYF
TRBV7-2	many	NA	TRBJ2-7	14	TGTGCCAGCAGCTTAATGGGGCGGTCCTACGAGCAGTACTTC	CASSLMGRSYEQYF
TRBV7-9	NA	TRBD2	TRBJ2-3	18	TGTGCCAGCAGCTCAGCCCTACTAAGCGGGGGAGGTACAGATACGCAGTATTTT	CASSSALLSGGGTDTQYF
TRBV28	many	NA	TRBJ2-3	16	TGTGCCAGCAGTTTACTTTGGACAGCTAGCACAGATACGCAGTATTTT	CASSLLWTASTDTQYF
TRBV25-1	NA	NA	TRBJ1-5	15	TGTGCCAGCAGTCCGCGGGCCCATAGCAATCAGCCCCAGCATTTT	CASSPRAHSNQPQHF
TRBV28	many	NA	TRBJ2-5	14	TGTGCCAGCAGTTTATGGCCTGTCCAAGAGACCCAGTACTTC	CASSLWPVQETQYF
TRBV19	NA	NA	TRBJ2-7	13	TGTGCCAGTAGCCCTTCAGTGGAACACGAGCAGTACTTC	CASSPSVEHEQYF
TRBV6-2/TRBV6-3	NA	NA	TRBJ1-1	15	TGTGCCAGCAGGCGGGTCAGGGTCCCGAACACTGAAGCTTTCTTT	CASRRVRVPNTEAFF
TRBV6-2/TRBV6-3	few	NA	TRBJ1-1	16	TGTGCCAGCAGTTACGGCTTCAAAGGGCGGGACACTGAAGCTTTCTTT	CASSYGFKGRDTEAFF
TRBV24-1	many	NA	TRBJ2-2	15	TGTGCCACCAGAAGTACCCTCGATGACACCGGGGAGCTGTTTTTT	CATRSTLDDTGELFF